What follows are 11 T cell receptor beta chains derived from one specimen sequenced in a study of blood T cell repertoires in COVID-19. TCRdb's copy holds only in-frame clones and misses some; the assay was immunoSEQ multiplex PCR. The repertoire holds around 100,000 clones, with 70% to 80% as singletons. The sequenced sample was peripheral blood. These receptors were taken from a man aged 65-85 years with active or convalescent COVID-19.

The rearrangement joins TRBV2 to TRBJ1-4; possible D gene TRBD1, 6 bases. Trimming shortened V by 7 bases and J by 3 bases, and 9 bases separated the two germline ends. CDR1 and CDR2 (germline): SNHLY, FYNNEI. The CDR3 covers 13 residues. The CDR3 DNA reads TGTGCCAGCACCCAGGGGCCTAATGAAAAACTGTTTTTT. Its protein product is CASTQGPNEKLFF.

J is TRBJ2-2 and V is TRBV4-2, with 10 bases that match TRBD1. Germline CDR1 reads LGHNA; CDR2 reads YNFKEQ. This CDR3 has 16 residues. V lost 3 bases, J lost 6 bases, and 7 bases stayed unmatched. The CDR3 nucleotides are TGTGCCAGCAGCCACCAGACAGGGGGCTCGGCCGGGGAGCTGTTTTTT. Protein: CASSHQTGGSAGELFF.

The chain has TRBV7-2 and TRBJ2-3, with D possibly TRBD2 on 5 matching bases. V shed 1 base and J shed 0 bases, with 8 bases lying between them. This CDR3 has 15 amino acids. The germline CDR1 and CDR2 sequences are SGHTA and FQGNSA. Here the CDR3 reads CASSLGGASTDTQYF. CDR3 nucleotide sequence: TGTGCCAGCAGCTTAGGGGGAGCTAGCACAGATACGCAGTATTTT.

The chain couples TRBV7-3 to TRBJ2-5; D is perhaps TRBD1 (5 bases). The CDR3 covers 13 residues. V was trimmed by 3 bases and J by 3 bases, leaving 8 bases between them. In germline, CDR1 is SGHTA, CDR2 FQGTGA. CDR3 nucleotides: TGTGCCAGCAGCTTGGACACAAAAGAGACCCAGTACTTC. Translating it yields CASSLDTKETQYF.

The chain is built from TRBV28 and TRBJ1-2; no clear D. The CDR3 loop spans 17 amino acids. From germline, CDR1 is MDHEN and CDR2 SYDVKM. V lost 3 bases to trimming and J lost 0 bases, with 17 bases between them. CDR3 loop: CASSFGGAVPANYGYTF. The CDR3 nucleotides read TGTGCCAGCAGTTTCGGCGGAGCCGTACCCGCTAACTATGGCTACACCTTC.

This clone has more than one count but fewer than ten. This chain connects TRBV19 to TRBJ1-2, with TRBD1 matching 8 bases. Per germline, CDR1 LNHDA and CDR2 SQIVND (reference sequence). The length of the CDR3 is 14 residues. Losses at the gene ends were 8 bases for V and 5 bases for J; bases not matched to a gene: 10. Here the CDR3 reads CASGDRLLGYGYTF. The CDR3 DNA reads TGTGCCAGTGGGGACAGGCTCCTGGGATATGGCTACACCTTC.

Regarding this clone: Mismatch with germline at one junction end may stem from a read error. The rearrangement links TRBV7-7 to TRBJ2-1; D is perhaps TRBD1 (5 bases). The CDR3 has 13 residues. Per germline, CDR1 SSHAT and CDR2 FNYEAQ (reference sequence). CDR3 amino acids: CASSLKVGHEQFF. The CDR3 DNA is TGTGCTAGCAGCTTAAAGGTGGGGCATGAGCAGTTCTTC.

The rearrangement uses TRBV7-2 and TRBJ1-2; possibly TRBD1 for D (5 bases). Germline CDR1 reads SGHTA; CDR2 reads FQGNSA. The V end was cut by 5 bases, the J end by 4 bases, with 20 bases between. There are 16 residues in the CDR3. The CDR3 DNA follows: TGTGCCAGCAGCATCTCTGGGGGGACCCCTGGCTATGGCTACACCTTC. This encodes CASSISGGTPGYGYTF.

This rearrangement joins TRBV4-1 to TRBJ2-1; tentatively, D is TRBD1 (6 bases). V gave up 4 bases and J gave up 0 bases, with 10 bases separating them. Germline V gene data show CDR1 as MGHRA and CDR2 as YSYEKL. The CDR3 is 15 residues long. The CDR3 protein is CASSPRDNSYNEQFF. The CDR3 bases are TGCGCCAGCAGCCCCCGGGACAACTCCTACAATGAGCAGTTCTTC.

The V call is TRBV5-1, the J call TRBJ2-1, with D possibly matching TRBD1 (5 bases). Germline-derived CDR1 and CDR2 are SGHRS and YFSETQ. Trimming shortened V by 0 bases and J by 0 bases, and 7 bases separated the two germline ends. The CDR3 is 15 residues long. The CDR3 DNA reads as TGCGCCAGCAGCTTGGGACAGTCCTCCTACAATGAGCAGTTCTTC. This gives the protein CASSLGQSSYNEQFF.

V and J are TRBV19 and TRBJ1-1, with TRBD1 matching over 9 bases. CDR3 length: 16 residues. Germline-derived CDR1 and CDR2 are LNHDA and SQIVND (reference sequence). V lost 3 bases and J lost 0; bases outside the gene matches: 5. For the CDR3, the DNA is TGTGCCAGTAGTATGATGGGGACAGGGTTGAACACTGAAGCTTTCTTT. It specifies CASSMMGTGLNTEAFF.